This T cell receptor (beta chain) was observed in a study of shared clonotypes between healthy human individuals. Study-wide context: A couple of women and a few men aged 18 to 49 made up the donors. Overall study results and limits: Among donors, sharing of clonotypes was expected to be affected by sequencing depth.

CD45RA+ naive and CD45RA-negative memory subsets were separated from CD4+ cells. An even split of each subset's genomic DNA across several immunoSEQ plates was performed. Generated by immunoSEQ multiplex PCR, the TCRdb table keeps only in-frame clones and is missing some. The table lists about 1 million clones, around 74% of them singletons, with approximately 1.3% in the top ten. Looked up from germline, CDR1 is MDHEN and CDR2 is SYDVKM. The CDR3 covers 13 residues. V lost 3 bases, J lost 1 base, and 6 bases lay in between. As to this clone: Its antigen is still unknown.

The clonotype comes from a man in his late teens or twenties in good health. Sequenced: memory CD4+ T cells sorted from blood. Subset described: CD45RA-negative fraction. J is TRBJ2-5 and V is TRBV28; D remains unclear. The CDR3 sequence: CASSFYIQETQYF. CDR3 nucleotide sequence: TGTGCCAGCAGTTTTTATATCCAAGAGACCCAGTACTTC.